Listed below are T cell receptor beta chains from one sample, sequenced in a study of CD8 T cells in ankylosing spondylitis. Using its own MiXCR run on the 5' RACE reads, TCRdb lists one record per CDR3 protein. The sample includes about 270,000 distinct CDR3 sequences, roughly a third of them seen just once. The sequenced material came from blood, either unsorted or a sorted T cell fraction (not recorded which). These receptors came from a male donor with ankylosing spondylitis or in good health (not recorded which). Each CDR3 is given with its conserved first and last residue. D genes are given only for firm matches. Not every row has a clone size; where given, it reads once, few, many or a size class.

.	TRBD2	TRBJ2-5	TRBV20-1	TGCAGTGCTTCCGGGACTAGCGGGGGGGAGGAGACCCAGTACTTC	CSASGTSGGEETQYF
.	.	TRBJ2-3	TRBV29-1	TGCAGCGTTGAAACTTTAAGGTCAGATACGCAGTATTTT	CSVETLRSDTQYF
few	TRBD1	TRBJ2-7	TRBV7-2	TGTGCCAGCAGACTTACGGGGACAGTCTCCTACGAGCAGTACTTC	CASRLTGTVSYEQYF
.	TRBD2	TRBJ2-5	TRBV11-1	TGTGCCAGCAGCCAACGAGCGGGGGCCACCCAAGAGACCCAGTACTTC	CASSQRAGATQETQYF
.	.	TRBJ2-7	TRBV11-2	TGTGCCAGCAGCTTAGGGGGACACTCCCGCGAGCAGTACTTC	CASSLGGHSREQYF
.	TRBD1	TRBJ1-4	TRBV18	TGTGCCAGCTCACCGCAGACAGGGTTTGAAAAACTGTTTTTT	CASSPQTGFEKLFF
few	.	TRBJ2-1	TRBV5-4	TGTGCCAGCAGCTTTTTAGGCAGGGAGGAGTTCTTC	CASSFLGREEFF
.	TRBD2	TRBJ2-7	TRBV12-3/TRBV12-4	TGTGCCAGCAGAAATGAGCGGGGGGGCTCCGAGCAGTACTTC	CASRNERGGSEQYF
few	TRBD2	TRBJ2-2	TRBV12-3/TRBV12-4	TGTGCCAGCAGTTCGGGGGGTTCGGGGGCCGGGGAGCTGTTTTTT	CASSSGGSGAGELFF
.	TRBD1	TRBJ1-2	TRBV5-1	TGCGCCAGCAGCGGCGGGGACAGGGGGAATGGCTACACCTTC	CASSGGDRGNGYTF
once	TRBD1	TRBJ2-3	TRBV12-3/TRBV12-4	TGTGCCAGCAGTTTCGCGGGACAGGGGTTTCCTTCCGAGTATTTT	CASSFAGQGFPSEYF
few	.	TRBJ2-1	TRBV7-8	TGTGCCAGCAGCTTATGGGTCAGCTCCTACAATGAGCAGTTCTTC	CASSLWVSSYNEQFF
few	.	TRBJ2-1	TRBV5-1	TGCGCCAGCAGCATAGGGTCCCGCGATGAGCAGTTCTTC	CASSIGSRDEQFF
few	.	TRBJ2-3	TRBV11-2	TGTGCCAGCAGCCCGGGGGGACAACTCCTTCAGTATTTT	CASSPGGQLLQYF